The TCR beta chain under discussion was sequenced for a study of T cell responses to AZD1222 COVID-19 vaccine. Profiling relied on immunoSEQ multiplex PCR, and the TCRdb table lists in-frame clones only, not all of them. The sample carries 130,000 or so clones, about nine tenths recorded once. The study, taken as a whole, reports: Sampling that yielded the repertoires occurred only after the peak T cell response. Donors in the cohort were predominantly white British and more often female, and clonal diversity was possibly underestimated.

The CDR3 extends over 13 amino acids. The junction had 3 bases not matched to a gene; V was cut back by 6 bases and J by 2 bases. For this clone: What it binds is unknown.

V and J are TRBV12-3 or TRBV12-4 and TRBJ2-7, with 8 bases fitting TRBD2. Sequenced here: peripheral blood, sampled on day 0 of AZD1222 vaccination. This receptor was obtained from an adult in good health. The CDR3 is CASRLSGTYEQYF. As DNA, the CDR3 is TGTGCCAGCAGACTTAGCGGGACCTACGAGCAGTACTTC.